The 21 T cell receptor beta chains in this list originate from one sample, sequenced in a study of blood T cells in healthy people across ages. For the second PCR, which ran for 7 to 11 cycles, a sample-barcoded 5' primer and a J-beta primer mix were used. One entry per CDR3 protein, called by TCRdb with MiXCR from the 5' RACE reads. The table shows approximately 580,000 distinct CDR3 sequences, with more than 20% occurring only once. Separately, the same data were catalogued under a study of T cells of mothers and their children.

Sequenced: blood. The receptors here all came from a boy aged 5-17 years in good health.

The chain recombines TRBV5-1 with TRBJ2-1; 9 nucleotides match TRBD1. The germline V gene encodes CDR1 SGHRS and CDR2 YFSETQ. There are 14 residues in the CDR3. The junction had 5 bases not matched to a gene; V was cut back by 2 bases and J by 8 bases. The CDR3 reads CASSLQGARDEQFF. Written as DNA, the CDR3 is TGCGCCAGCAGCTTACAGGGGGCTAGGGATGAGCAGTTCTTC.

This clonotype showed up just a few times. The rearrangement joins TRBV11-2 to TRBJ2-7; D gene uncertain. This CDR3 comprises 13 residues. Trimming shortened V by 0 bases and J by 7 bases, and 10 bases separated the two germline ends. In germline, CDR1 is SGHAT, CDR2 FQNNGV. The chain's CDR3 is CASSLDRLGEQYF. In DNA form, the CDR3 reads TGTGCCAGCAGCTTAGACAGGTTGGGGGAGCAGTACTTC.

This clonotype was counted only a few times. The V and J genes are TRBV7-3 and TRBJ2-5; TRBD2 is a possible D gene (6 bases). This CDR3 spans 15 amino acids. Germline V gives CDR1 SGHTA, CDR2 FQGTGA. V lost 5 bases and J lost 2, with 15 bases in between. The CDR3, as DNA: TGTGCCAGCAGCGTCCTCGTGGGGGGTCAAGAGACCCAGTACTTC. This codes for CASSVLVGGQETQYF.

This clonotype was counted ten times or more. This chain joins TRBV6-4 and TRBJ2-3, with 8 positions matching TRBD2. In germline, CDR1 is MRHNA, CDR2 SNTAGT. Unmatched junction bases numbered 10, after V lost 3 bases and J lost 2 bases. The CDR3 spans 17 residues. As DNA, the CDR3 is TGTGCCAGCAGTGAAGAGGGGCGGGGGGCCCCCACAGATACGCAGTATTTT. It translates to CASSEEGRGAPTDTQYF.

This clonotype turned up a few times. The genes are TRBV6-2 or TRBV6-3 and TRBJ2-5; weak D call: TRBD1 (5 bases). The V and J ends lost 6 bases and 2 bases respectively, with 10 bases between them. Germline V gene lookup returns CDR1 MNHEY and CDR2 SVGEGT. This CDR3 is 13 amino acids long. The CDR3 DNA reads as TGTGCCAGCAGCCAGCGACAGCAAGAGACCCAGTACTTC. Translating it yields CASSQRQQETQYF.

The J gene is TRBJ1-6, the V gene TRBV6-2 or TRBV6-3, with unresolved D. Per germline, CDR1 MNHEY and CDR2 SVGEGT. V was shortened by 2 bases and J by 8 bases, with 4 bases between the two germline ends. The CDR3 is made up of 12 amino acids. The CDR3 coding sequence is TGTGCCAGCAGTTACCAGGATTCACCCCTCCACTTT. Translated: CASSYQDSPLHF.

The rearrangement links TRBV29-1 to TRBJ2-1, with D possibly matching TRBD2 (7 bases). The germline V and J ends were trimmed by 4 bases and 4 bases, with 29 bases remaining between them. The CDR3 is 19 amino acids. Germline V gene data show CDR1 as SQVTM and CDR2 as ANQGSEA. CDR3 DNA sequence: TGCAGCGTTGGGGCGACAGAGCCGGGGGGCTCACTCCTTTACAATGAGCAGTTCTTC. This codes for CSVGATEPGGSLLYNEQFF.

This clonotype has more than one count but fewer than ten. V and J are TRBV7-2 and TRBJ2-2; weak D call: TRBD1 (6 bases). V lost 3 bases to trimming and J lost 6 bases, with 14 bases between them. CDR1 and CDR2 (germline): SGHTA, FQGNSA. The CDR3 covers 15 residues. For the CDR3, the DNA is TGTGCCAGCAGCTTCTACAGGGTGGAGTCCGGGGAGCTGTTTTTT. The encoded protein is CASSFYRVESGELFF.

This rearrangement joins TRBV29-1 to TRBJ1-4, with D unclear. Between the trimmed V and J ends, which lost 5 bases and 8 bases, there was a span of 9 bases. This CDR3 is built from 11 residues. Per the germline V gene, CDR1 is SQVTM and CDR2 is ANQGSEA. For the CDR3, the DNA is TGCAGCGTTCCCATGGGCGAAAAACTGTTTTTT. Encoded protein: CSVPMGEKLFF.

In the case of this clonotype: The junction departs from germline at one end; a sequencing error may be responsible. This chain connects TRBV4-3 to TRBJ2-5, with 8 bases fitting TRBD2. The germline gives CDR1 LGHNA, CDR2 YSLEER. The CDR3 consists of 15 residues. DNA for the CDR3: TGCGCCAGCAGCCAAGGAGCGGGAGTGCGCGAGACCCAGCACTTC. Encoded protein: CASSQGAGVRETQHF.

The table lists this clonotype with a few counts. The chain joins TRBV14 to TRBJ2-3, with 10 bases identical to TRBD2. Losses at the gene ends were 6 bases for V and 3 bases for J; bases not matched to a gene: 9. The length of the CDR3 is 16 residues. The germline CDR1 and CDR2 sequences are SGHDN and FVKESK. The CDR3 DNA follows: TGTGCCAGCAGTGCGACGCTAGCGGGAGTTACAGATACGCAGTATTTT. Its translation is CASSATLAGVTDTQYF.

V is TRBV28 and J is TRBJ1-6; tentative D call: TRBD1 (6 bases). The CDR3 has 16 amino acids. V was shortened by 0 bases and J by 5 bases, with 11 bases between the two germline ends. The V gene's germline CDR1 is MDHEN and CDR2 SYDVKM. Here the CDR3 DNA reads TGTGCCAGCAGTTTATGGCCGGGGGCTGATAATTCACCCCTCCACTTT. Protein: CASSLWPGADNSPLHF.

J is TRBJ2-3 and V is TRBV18, with TRBD2 matching 7 bases. CDR1 is KGHSH, CDR2 LQKENI, per germline. After removal of 4 bases from V and 5 bases from J, the junction contained 6 bases not matched to a gene. The length of the CDR3 is 14 residues. The CDR3 nucleotides read TGTGCCAGCTCACAAGCGCGGGAGCAAGATACGCAGTATTTT. Residues: CASSQAREQDTQYF.

This clonotype was seen a few times. CDR3 in DNA: TGTGCCAGCAGTCCGATAGCTAGCGTAAACACCGGGGAGCTGTTTTTT. This sequence encodes CASSPIASVNTGELFF. This chain connects TRBV28 to TRBJ2-2; TRBD2 is a possible D gene (6 bases). V gave up 5 bases and J gave up 2 bases, with 15 bases separating them. This CDR3 region has 16 residues. Germline assignment: CDR1 MDHEN and CDR2 SYDVKM.

This chain links TRBV4-2 with TRBJ2-1; TRBD2 agrees at 7 bases. V lost 0 bases to trimming and J lost 9 bases; unmatched junction nucleotides: 8. This CDR3 comprises 15 residues. Germline V gene data show CDR1 as LGHNA and CDR2 as YNFKEQ. For the CDR3, the DNA is TGTGCCAGCAGCCAAGATTGGGGGACTACCTTTGAGCAGTTCTTC. Translating gives CASSQDWGTTFEQFF.

This clonotype was detected a few times. The chain links TRBV6-5 to TRBJ1-1; TRBD1 is a possible D gene (5 bases). CDR1 and CDR2 from the germline V gene are MNHEY and SVGAGI. This CDR3 has 16 amino acids. Between the trimmed V and J ends, which lost 7 bases and 1 base, there was a span of 19 bases. The CDR3 coding sequence is TGTGCCAGCAAGTTAAAGGAGGGGCTGAGGAACACTGAAGCTTTCTTT. Protein sequence: CASKLKEGLRNTEAFF.

This clonotype was counted a few times. V usage is TRBV6-5 and J usage is TRBJ2-7; 8 bases are shared with TRBD2. The trim removed 4 bases at V and 13 bases at J, leaving 9 bases unmatched. This CDR3 has 12 residues. CDR1 MNHEY and CDR2 SVGAGI come from the germline V gene. CDR3 in amino acids: CASSLPGLVLYF. DNA for the CDR3: TGTGCCAGCAGTTTGCCGGGACTAGTGCTTTACTTC.

This chain links TRBV20-1 with TRBJ1-2; 7 positions match TRBD1. CDR1 DFQATT and CDR2 SNEGSKA come from the germline V gene (reference sequence). The CDR3 length is 13 residues. The J segment lost 8 bases and the V segment lost 1 base, leaving 7 bases of the junction unmatched. This CDR3 reads CSARGDSRVGYTF. CDR3 bases: TGCAGTGCTAGAGGGGACAGTCGGGTCGGCTACACCTTC.

This clonotype was seen a few times. The V gene is TRBV7-9, the J gene TRBJ2-5; D gene ambiguous. The J call may be faulty, since TRBJ2-1 better matches the DNA end. The CDR3 length is 14 residues. Per the germline V gene, CDR1 is SEHNR and CDR2 is FQNEAQ (reference sequence). The CDR3 spells CASSLDLMGNEQFF. The DNA for the CDR3 is TGTGCCAGCAGCTTGGACCTTATGGGCAATGAGCAGTTCTTC.

The rearrangement joins TRBV19 to TRBJ1-4; the match to TRBD1 covers 7 bases. In germline, CDR1 is LNHDA, CDR2 SQIVND (reference sequence). The V and J ends lost 5 bases and 3 bases, in that order; junction bases with no gene match: 12. CDR3 size: 17 residues. The CDR3 region is CASSSTGWVVPNEKLFF. The CDR3 region has the DNA TGTGCCAGTAGTTCGACAGGGTGGGTGGTCCCTAATGAAAAACTGTTTTTT. Drawing the rest from reference TRBV19 and TRBJ1-4, the complete variable domain is DGGITQSPKYLFRKEGQNVTLSCEQNLNHDAMYWYRQDPGQGLRLIYYSQIVNDFQKGDIAEGYSVSREKKESFPLTVTSAQKNPTAFYLCASSSTGWVVPNEKLFFGSGTQLSVL.

The chain uses TRBV7-8 and TRBJ2-3; TRBD1 matches at 10 bases. V was clipped by 5 bases and J by 4 bases; unmatched bases: 9. Germline V gene lookup returns CDR1 SGHVS and CDR2 FQNEAQ. The CDR3 runs 16 residues. This CDR3 reads CASSTRQGARSDTQYF. The DNA of the CDR3 is TGTGCCAGCAGCACGCGACAGGGGGCGCGGTCAGATACGCAGTATTTT.